The subject of this entry is one T cell receptor beta chain. Using its own MiXCR run on the PCR reads, TCRdb lists one record per CDR3 protein. The profile covers about 7,600 distinct CDR3 sequences, with 45% to 50% appearing a single time and 95% to 96% taken by the ten largest. The record originates from a study of CD4 and CD8 cells across lung adenocarcinoma regions. Donors had localized lung adenocarcinoma, a non-small cell lung cancer. Germline V gene data show CDR1 as LGHDT and CDR2 as YNNKEL (reference sequence). The CDR3 sequence is 17 residues long. With V trimmed by 1 base and J by 4 bases, 4 bases remained unmatched.

J is TRBJ2-4 and V is TRBV3-1, with 13 positions matching TRBD2. This TCR came from a male donor with lung adenocarcinoma. The CD4 and CD8 labels of this study may be unreliable. The material sequenced was CD8+ T cells from the center of a lung tumor. The CDR3 reads CASSQGLGLAGKNIQYF. CDR3 sequence (DNA): TGTGCCAGCAGCCAAGGCTTGGGACTAGCGGGGAAAAACATTCAGTACTTC. Full variable domain (outside the CDR3, taken from reference TRBV3-1 and TRBJ2-4): DTAVSQTPKYLVTQMGNDKSIKCEQNLGHDTMYWYKQDSKKFLKIMFSYNNKELIINETVPNRFSPKSPDKAHLNLHINSLELGDSAVYFCASSQGLGLAGKNIQYFGAGTRLSVL.